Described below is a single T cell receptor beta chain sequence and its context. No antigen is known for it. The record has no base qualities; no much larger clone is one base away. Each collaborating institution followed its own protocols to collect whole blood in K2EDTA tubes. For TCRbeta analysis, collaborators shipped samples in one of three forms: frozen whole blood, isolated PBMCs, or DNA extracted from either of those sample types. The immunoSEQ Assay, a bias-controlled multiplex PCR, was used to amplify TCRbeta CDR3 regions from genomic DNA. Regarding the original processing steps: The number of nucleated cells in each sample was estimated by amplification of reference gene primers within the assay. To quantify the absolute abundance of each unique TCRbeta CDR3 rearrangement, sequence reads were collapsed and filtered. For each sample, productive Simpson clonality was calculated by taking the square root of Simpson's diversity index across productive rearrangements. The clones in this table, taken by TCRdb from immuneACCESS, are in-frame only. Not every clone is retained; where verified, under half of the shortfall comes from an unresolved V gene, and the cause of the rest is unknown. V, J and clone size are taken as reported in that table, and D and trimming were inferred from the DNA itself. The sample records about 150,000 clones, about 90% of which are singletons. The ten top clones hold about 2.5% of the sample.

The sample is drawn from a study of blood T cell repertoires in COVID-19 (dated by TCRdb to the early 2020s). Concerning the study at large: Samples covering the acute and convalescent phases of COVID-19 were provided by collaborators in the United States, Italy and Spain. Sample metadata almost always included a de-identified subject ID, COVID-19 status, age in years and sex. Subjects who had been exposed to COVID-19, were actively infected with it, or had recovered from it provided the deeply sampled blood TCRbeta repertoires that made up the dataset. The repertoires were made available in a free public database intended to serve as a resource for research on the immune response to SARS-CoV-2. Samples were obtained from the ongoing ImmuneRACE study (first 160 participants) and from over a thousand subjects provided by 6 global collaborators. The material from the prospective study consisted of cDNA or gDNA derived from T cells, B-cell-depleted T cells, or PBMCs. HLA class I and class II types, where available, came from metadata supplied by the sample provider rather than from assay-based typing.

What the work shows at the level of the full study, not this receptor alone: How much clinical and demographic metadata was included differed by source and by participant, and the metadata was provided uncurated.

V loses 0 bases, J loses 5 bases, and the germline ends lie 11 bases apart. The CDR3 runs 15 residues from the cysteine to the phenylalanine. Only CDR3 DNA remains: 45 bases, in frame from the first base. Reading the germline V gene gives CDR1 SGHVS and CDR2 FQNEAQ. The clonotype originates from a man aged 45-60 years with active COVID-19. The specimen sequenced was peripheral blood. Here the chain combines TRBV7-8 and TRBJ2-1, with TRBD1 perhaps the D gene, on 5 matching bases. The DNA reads TGTGCCAGCAGCTTAGCACGGCAGGGAAACAATGAGCAGTTCTTC. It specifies CASSLARQGNNEQFF.